The 2 T cell receptor beta chains given below trace back to one sample, sequenced in a study of blood T cells in healthy people across ages (dated by TCRdb to about 2015). The library was built by means of 5' RACE. The sequencer was an Illumina HiSeq 2500. A second PCR of roughly 7 to 11 cycles was performed with a sample-barcoded 5' primer and a J-beta primer mix. TCRdb passed the public sequencing reads through fastp at Q25 and MiXCR, retaining productive beta sequences. When rows share a CDR3 protein, they turn into one entry using the most common DNA and genes. Within this sample are some 850,000 distinct CDR3 sequences, with around a quarter of them counted one time only. The top ten clonotypes cover over 2.5% of the sample. Another study also made use of these data, one on T cells of mothers and their children.

The material sequenced was blood. These receptors came from a boy aged 5-17 years in good health.

In its sample, this clonotype was seen a few times. The V call is TRBV2, the J call TRBJ2-3; D call uncertain. CDR3 length: 11 residues. Deletions cut 7 bases from V and 6 bases from J, with 8 bases between. In germline, CDR1 is SNHLY, CDR2 FYNNEI. The CDR3 DNA is TGTGCCAGCAACCAAGCGGATACGCAGTATTTT. It yields the protein CASNQADTQYF.

This clonotype was seen a handful of times. CDR3 in amino acids: CASGITEAFF. In DNA, the CDR3 is TGTGCCAGCGGGATCACTGAAGCTTTCTTT. The chain joins TRBV12-3 or TRBV12-4 to TRBJ1-1; D gene uncertain. The CDR3 sequence is 10 residues long. With 8 bases removed from V and 4 bases from J, the gap between germline ends came to 5 bases.